The 28 T cell receptor beta chains listed next were all sequenced from one sample in a study of blood T cell repertoires in COVID-19. TCRdb's table, derived via immunoSEQ multiplex PCR, lists solely in-frame clones and lacks some. The sample holds under 350,000 clones, around nine tenths seen once. What was sequenced was peripheral blood. The source is a man in his sixties or seventies with acute or convalescent COVID-19.

The rearrangement links TRBV6-5 to TRBJ1-2, with a possible D match to TRBD1 (6 bases). With 1 base removed from V and 6 bases from J, the gap between germline ends came to 18 bases. Per germline, CDR1 MNHEY and CDR2 SVGAGI. This CDR3 has 16 residues. The CDR3 DNA follows: TGTGCCAGCAGTTACTTCCCAAACAGGGAACGTAATGGCTACACCTTC. Protein sequence: CASSYFPNRERNGYTF.

The V gene is TRBV7-2, the J gene TRBJ2-1; 10 bases are a match to TRBD2. The V gene's germline CDR1 is SGHTA and CDR2 FQGNSA. This CDR3 comprises 15 residues. V trimming: 2 bases; J trimming: 9 bases; junction bases outside the gene matches: 7. CDR3 region: CASSLFLAGVVEQFF. CDR3 nucleotide sequence: TGTGCCAGCAGCTTATTTCTAGCGGGAGTAGTTGAGCAGTTCTTC.

The chain has TRBV7-2 and TRBJ2-7, with 10 positions matching TRBD2. Germline CDR1 is SGHTA and CDR2 is FQGNSA. The CDR3 is 13 amino acids. V was pared by 5 bases and J by 9 bases, with 7 bases of the junction left unmatched. CDR3 bases: TGTGCCAGCAGCCCGAAGCGGGAGGGGCCGCAGTACTTC. The encoded protein is CASSPKREGPQYF.

The sample holds a few counts of this clone. This chain links TRBV5-4 with TRBJ2-3, with D perhaps TRBD1 (6 bases). CDR1 and CDR2 (germline): SGHNT, YYREEE (reference sequence). This CDR3 contains 14 residues. V lost 3 bases, J lost 1 base, and 9 bases lay in between. This CDR3 reads CASSSPGGTDTQYF. In DNA form, the CDR3 reads TGTGCCAGCAGCTCCCCAGGGGGCACAGATACGCAGTATTTT.

The chain combines TRBV6-5 with TRBJ1-2; D might be TRBD1 (6 bases). Per germline, CDR1 MNHEY and CDR2 SVGAGI. V was trimmed by 6 bases and J by 8 bases, leaving 16 bases between them. This CDR3 is 13 amino acids long. CDR3 sequence (DNA): TGTGCCAGCAGCCTTACCTCAGGGGTCGGCTACACCTTC. Its translation is CASSLTSGVGYTF.

The chain has TRBV6-5 and TRBJ1-5, with D possibly matching TRBD1 (6 bases). This CDR3 contains 15 residues. Germline V lookup: CDR1 MNHEY, CDR2 SVGAGI. The ends were cut back, 2 bases at V and 4 bases at J, with 12 bases in the middle. This CDR3 is CASSYGRGDNQPQHF. The CDR3 DNA reads as TGTGCCAGCAGTTACGGCAGGGGCGATAATCAGCCCCAGCATTTT.

V is TRBV2 and J is TRBJ1-5; D gene uncertain. The V end was cut by 6 bases, the J end by 12 bases, with 15 bases between. This CDR3 spans 12 amino acids. The germline CDR1 and CDR2 sequences are SNHLY and FYNNEI. CDR3 DNA: TGTGCCAGCAGGGGAGAGGGATGGCTCCAGCATTTT. It specifies CASRGEGWLQHF.

The J gene is TRBJ2-7, the V gene TRBV28; 8 bases are a match to TRBD1. The CDR3 length is 14 residues. Germline V gene sequence: CDR1 MDHEN, CDR2 SYDVKM. V trimming: 7 bases; J trimming: 6 bases; junction bases outside the gene matches: 11. Here the CDR3 reads CASILGQGKAEQYF. CDR3 nucleotide sequence: TGTGCCAGCATCCTCGGACAGGGAAAGGCCGAGCAGTACTTC. The full variable domain, rest sourced from reference TRBV28 and TRBJ2-7, is DVKVTQSSRYLVKRTGEKVFLECVQDMDHENMFWYRQDPGLGLRLIYFSYDVKMKEKGDIPEGYSVSREKKERFSLILESASTNQTSMYLCASILGQGKAEQYFGPGTRLTVT.

This clone turned up a few times. The chain recombines TRBV5-8 with TRBJ1-5; D perhaps matches TRBD1 (6 bases). CDR1 and CDR2 (germline): SGHTS, YDEGEE. With 2 bases removed from V and 8 bases from J, the gap between germline ends came to 17 bases. The CDR3 extends over 15 amino acids. This CDR3 reads CASSFAGANFEPQHF. CDR3 coding DNA: TGTGCCAGCAGCTTCGCAGGGGCAAATTTTGAGCCCCAGCATTTT.

This clone was found a few times. The chain uses TRBV30 and TRBJ1-6; tentative D call: TRBD1 (5 bases). V lost 0 bases to trimming and J lost 9 bases, with 21 bases between them. This CDR3 spans 17 amino acids. From germline, CDR1 is GTSNPN and CDR2 SVGIG (reference sequence). The chain's CDR3 is CAWSVRSGGVNSSPLHF. CDR3 DNA sequence: TGTGCCTGGAGTGTACGGTCGGGGGGGGTAAACAGTTCACCCCTCCACTTT.

The CDR3 is CASSLGGAYGYTF. The CDR3 nucleotides are TGTGCCAGCAGTTTAGGGGGGGCTTATGGCTACACCTTC. The V and J genes are TRBV27 and TRBJ1-2; D might be TRBD1 (6 bases). The CDR3 has 13 residues. The V end was cut by 2 bases, the J end by 5 bases, with 9 bases between. Per germline, CDR1 MNHEY and CDR2 SMNVEV (reference sequence).

Here the CDR3 DNA reads TGTGCCAGCAGCAGAAGGACAGGGGACGGCACAGATACGCAGTATTTT. It specifies CASSRRTGDGTDTQYF. This chain links TRBV7-9 with TRBJ2-3, with 9 bases identical to TRBD1. The CDR3 sequence is 16 residues long. The V gene end was trimmed by 5 bases and the J gene end by 1 base; junction bases not matched to a gene: 7. From germline, CDR1 is SEHNR and CDR2 FQNEAQ (reference sequence).

V usage is TRBV20-1 and J usage is TRBJ1-6, with no clear D. Looked up from germline, CDR1 is DFQATT and CDR2 is SNEGSKA (reference sequence). This CDR3 contains 15 residues. V dropped 3 bases and J dropped 0 bases, with 9 bases sitting between them. The CDR3 region has the DNA TGCAGTGCTAGTACGGGAGGCTCCTATAATTCACCCCTCCACTTT. Encoded protein: CSASTGGSYNSPLHF.

The chain's CDR3 is CASSQDFQRREETQYF. In nucleotides, the CDR3 is TGTGCCAGCAGCCAAGATTTTCAACGGAGAGAAGAGACCCAGTACTTC. This sequence joins TRBV4-2 and TRBJ2-5, with D uncertain. CDR1 is LGHNA and CDR2 is YNFKEQ in the germline V gene. The ends were cut back, 0 bases at V and 3 bases at J, with 14 bases in the middle. CDR3 length: 16 amino acids.

The rearrangement links TRBV7-9 to TRBJ2-1; 11 nucleotides agree with TRBD2. The germline V gene encodes CDR1 SEHNR and CDR2 FQNEAQ (reference sequence). The CDR3 has 17 amino acids. Trimming took 5 bases from V and 4 from J; bases not matched to a gene: 10. CDR3: CASSPRQASGRYNEQFF. The DNA for the CDR3 is TGTGCCAGCAGCCCACGGCAGGCTAGCGGGAGGTACAATGAGCAGTTCTTC.

The gene calls are TRBV5-4 and TRBJ2-2; 11 nucleotides agree with TRBD2. The CDR3 is made up of 16 amino acids. J lost 5 bases, V lost 5 bases, and 8 bases had no gene match. The germline gives CDR1 SGHNT, CDR2 YYREEE (reference sequence). The CDR3 spells CASRPTSGDFTGELFF. The CDR3 nucleotides read TGTGCCAGCAGGCCGACTAGCGGGGACTTTACCGGGGAGCTGTTTTTT.

The rearrangement uses TRBV5-1 and TRBJ2-5; 8 bases align to TRBD1. The CDR3 sequence is 16 residues long. V gave up 4 bases and J gave up 3 bases; unmatched junction bases: 11. CDR1 is SGHRS and CDR2 is YFSETQ in the germline V gene. The CDR3 region has the DNA TGCGCCAGCAGCATCTCCATCCCAGGGGGCGAAGAGACCCAGTACTTC. Encoded protein: CASSISIPGGEETQYF.

This sequence joins TRBV25-1 and TRBJ2-1; D remains ambiguous. From germline, CDR1 is MGHDK and CDR2 SYGVNS. The CDR3 covers 11 residues. Trimming removed 5 bases at V and 3 bases at J, with 2 bases between. The DNA for the CDR3 is TGTGCCAGCAGTCTCTACAATGAGCAGTTCTTC. Encoded protein: CASSLYNEQFF.

This rearrangement joins TRBV10-3 to TRBJ2-7; the match to TRBD2 covers 9 bases. V lost 6 bases to trimming and J lost 2 bases; unmatched junction nucleotides: 5. Germline loops: CDR1 ENHRY, CDR2 SYGVKD. This CDR3 is 14 amino acids long. DNA for the CDR3: TGTGCCATCAGGAGACTAGCGGACGCCTACGAGCAGTACTTC. Residues: CAIRRLADAYEQYF.

This chain uses TRBV28 with TRBJ1-1, with 9 bases that match TRBD1. This CDR3 region has 15 residues. Losses at the gene ends were 6 bases for V and 4 bases for J; bases not matched to a gene: 9. Germline V lookup: CDR1 MDHEN, CDR2 SYDVKM. The CDR3 DNA reads TGTGCCAGCAGCTCCCCGGGACAGGGTGTCACTGAAGCTTTCTTT. Its translation is CASSSPGQGVTEAFF.

The rearrangement joins TRBV3-1 (or the pseudogene TRBV3-2) to TRBJ2-5, with 7 bases that match TRBD2. The trim removed 10 bases at V and 5 bases at J, leaving 10 bases unmatched. Germline CDR1 LGHDT, CDR2 YNNKEL (reference sequence). This CDR3 comprises 13 residues. The CDR3 spells CATSIQGGETQYF. CDR3 sequence (DNA): TGTGCCACCTCGATCCAGGGAGGGGAGACCCAGTACTTC.

V is TRBV27 and J is TRBJ2-7, with TRBD1 identical over 8 bases. The CDR3 runs to 17 residues. Trimming took 6 bases from V and 7 from J; bases not matched to a gene: 20. CDR1 and CDR2 from the germline V gene are MNHEY and SMNVEV (reference sequence). CDR3: CASSPRVGTGSPLEQYF. The CDR3, as DNA: TGTGCCAGCAGCCCAAGGGTCGGGACAGGTTCTCCCCTAGAGCAGTACTTC.

This clone has more than one count but fewer than ten. The V gene is TRBV5-1, the J gene TRBJ1-6, with TRBD1 identical over 7 bases. This CDR3 has 16 amino acids. Germline values: CDR1 SGHRS, CDR2 YFSETQ. The V segment lost 0 bases and the J segment 7 bases; nucleotides outside the gene matches: 7. The CDR3 bases are TGCGCCAGCAGCTTGGCCTCCCGACAGGGCAATTCACCCCTCCACTTT. Translated, it gives CASSLASRQGNSPLHF.

The chain is built from TRBV20-1 and TRBJ1-6, with 8 bases fitting TRBD1. Germline CDR1 DFQATT, CDR2 SNEGSKA (reference sequence). The CDR3 consists of 14 residues. V was clipped by 3 bases and J by 5 bases; unmatched bases: 3. CDR3 region: CSASTTGDNSPLHF. Written as DNA, the CDR3 is TGCAGTGCTAGTACGACAGGGGATAATTCACCCCTCCACTTT.

The chain combines TRBV19 with TRBJ1-5; D is ambiguous. This CDR3 contains 16 residues. The V end lost 3 bases, the J end lost 4 bases, and 16 bases lay between the germline ends. Germline V gives CDR1 LNHDA, CDR2 SQIVND (reference sequence). The CDR3 nucleotides are TGTGCCAGTAGTATTGTCCGGACCAGCGGGAATCAGCCCCAGCATTTT. Encoded protein: CASSIVRTSGNQPQHF. Supplemented by reference TRBV19 and TRBJ1-5, the full variable domain reads DGGITQSPKYLFRKEGQNVTLSCEQNLNHDAMYWYRQDPGQGLRLIYYSQIVNDFQKGDIAEGYSVSREKKESFPLTVTSAQKNPTAFYLCASSIVRTSGNQPQHFGDGTRLSIL.

The CDR3 bases are TGTGCCAGCAGCTCCAACGGGGGTTACGGGGAGCTGTTTTTT. Its translation: CASSSNGGYGELFF. This rearrangement joins TRBV7-9 to TRBJ2-2, with D maybe TRBD2 (6 bases). This CDR3 comprises 14 residues. Germline V gene sequence: CDR1 SEHNR, CDR2 FQNEAQ (reference sequence). The V end lost 4 bases, the J end lost 7 bases, and 13 bases lay between the germline ends.

The chain carries TRBV18 and TRBJ1-6; 10 nucleotides agree with TRBD1. With 3 bases clipped from V and 7 bases from J, the junction kept 6 bases outside the gene matches. Germline CDR1 reads KGHSH; CDR2 reads LQKENI. The CDR3 has 16 amino acids. The CDR3 sequence: CASSPYRDRGNSPLHF. CDR3 bases: TGTGCCAGCTCACCGTATCGGGACAGGGGAAATTCACCCCTCCACTTT.

The genes are TRBV5-5 and TRBJ2-3, with 8 positions matching TRBD2. Germline V gives CDR1 SGHKS, CDR2 YYEKEE (reference sequence). The CDR3 has 16 amino acids. The ends lost 4 bases at V and 6 bases at J; junction bases unmatched: 13. Written as DNA, the CDR3 is TGTGCCAGCAGCCCCCTCGGGAGGGGGGGAACGGATACGCAGTATTTT. It specifies CASSPLGRGGTDTQYF.